Shown below are 2 T cell receptor beta chains from a single sample sequenced in a study of blood T cell repertoires in COVID-19. TCRdb keeps only in-frame clones here, not all; method: immunoSEQ multiplex PCR. This table has 500,000 to 600,000 clones, 85% to 90% appearing once. What was sequenced was peripheral blood. These receptors all come from a woman aged 45-59 years with COVID-19, enrolled during active disease.

V usage is TRBV5-1 and J usage is TRBJ2-5; a possible D gene is TRBD2 (5 bases). Germline V gene lookup returns CDR1 SGHRS and CDR2 YFSETQ. The CDR3 length is 13 residues. With 4 bases removed from V and 5 bases from J, the gap between germline ends came to 12 bases. CDR3 nucleotide sequence: TGCGCCAGCAGCCCGGGGATGGACGAGACCCAGTACTTC. This codes for CASSPGMDETQYF.

This chain uses TRBV5-1 with TRBJ2-5, with 10 bases aligning to TRBD2. The V and J ends lost 3 bases and 2 bases, in that order; junction bases with no gene match: 4. Looked up from germline, CDR1 is SGHRS and CDR2 is YFSETQ. This CDR3 has 15 residues. The CDR3 DNA follows: TGCGCCAGCAGCTCGACGACTAGCGGGCAAGAGACCCAGTACTTC. Its protein product is CASSSTTSGQETQYF.